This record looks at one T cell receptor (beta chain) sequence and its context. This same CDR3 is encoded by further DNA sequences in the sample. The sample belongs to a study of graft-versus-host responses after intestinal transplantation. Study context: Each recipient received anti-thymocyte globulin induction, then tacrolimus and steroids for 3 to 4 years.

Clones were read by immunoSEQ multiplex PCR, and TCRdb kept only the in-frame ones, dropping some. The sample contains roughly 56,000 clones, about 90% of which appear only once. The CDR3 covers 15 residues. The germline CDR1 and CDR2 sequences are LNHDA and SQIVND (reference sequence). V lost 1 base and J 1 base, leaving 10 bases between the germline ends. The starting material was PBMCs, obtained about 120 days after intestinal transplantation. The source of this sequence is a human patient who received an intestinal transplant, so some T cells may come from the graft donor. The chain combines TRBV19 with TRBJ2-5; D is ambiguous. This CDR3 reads CASSIGNLLQETQYF. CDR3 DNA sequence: TGTGCCAGTAGTATAGGCAACTTACTCCAAGAGACCCAGTACTTC.